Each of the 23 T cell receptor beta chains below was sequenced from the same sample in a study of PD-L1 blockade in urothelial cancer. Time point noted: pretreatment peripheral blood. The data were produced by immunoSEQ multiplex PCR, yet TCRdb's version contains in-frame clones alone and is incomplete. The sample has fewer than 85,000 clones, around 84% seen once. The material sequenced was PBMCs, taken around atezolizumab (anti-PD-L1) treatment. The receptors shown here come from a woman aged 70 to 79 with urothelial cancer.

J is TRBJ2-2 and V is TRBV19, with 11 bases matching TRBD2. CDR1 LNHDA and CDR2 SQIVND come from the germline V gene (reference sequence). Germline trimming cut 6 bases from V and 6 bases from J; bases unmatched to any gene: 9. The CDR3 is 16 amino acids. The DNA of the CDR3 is TGTGCCAGTAGGACTAGCGGGATGACGATACCCGGGGAGCTGTTTTTT. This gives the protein CASRTSGMTIPGELFF.

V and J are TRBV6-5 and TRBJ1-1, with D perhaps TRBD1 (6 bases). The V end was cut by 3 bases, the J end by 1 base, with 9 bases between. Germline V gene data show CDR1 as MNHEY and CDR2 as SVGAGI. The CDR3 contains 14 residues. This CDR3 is CASSYDRRNTEAFF. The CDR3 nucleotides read TGTGCCAGCAGTTATGACAGGAGGAACACTGAAGCTTTCTTT.

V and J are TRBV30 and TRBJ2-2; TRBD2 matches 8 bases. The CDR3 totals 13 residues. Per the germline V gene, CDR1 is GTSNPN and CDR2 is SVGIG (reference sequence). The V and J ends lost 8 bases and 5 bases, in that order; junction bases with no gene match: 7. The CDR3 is CARMAGGTGELFF. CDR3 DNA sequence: TGTGCCCGAATGGCGGGAGGTACCGGGGAGCTGTTTTTT.

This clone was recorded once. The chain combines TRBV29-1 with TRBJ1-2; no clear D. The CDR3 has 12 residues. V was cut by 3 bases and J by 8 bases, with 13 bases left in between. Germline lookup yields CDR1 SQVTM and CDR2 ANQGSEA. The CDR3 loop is CSVEGPGGGYTF. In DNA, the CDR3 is TGCAGCGTTGAGGGTCCAGGAGGGGGCTACACCTTC.

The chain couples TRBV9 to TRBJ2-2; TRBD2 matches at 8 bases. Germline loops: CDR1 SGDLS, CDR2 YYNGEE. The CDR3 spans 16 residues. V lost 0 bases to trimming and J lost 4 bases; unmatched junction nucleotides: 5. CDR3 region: CASSVVLAGGTGELFF. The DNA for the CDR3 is TGTGCCAGCAGCGTAGTCCTCGCGGGGGGCACCGGGGAGCTGTTTTTT.

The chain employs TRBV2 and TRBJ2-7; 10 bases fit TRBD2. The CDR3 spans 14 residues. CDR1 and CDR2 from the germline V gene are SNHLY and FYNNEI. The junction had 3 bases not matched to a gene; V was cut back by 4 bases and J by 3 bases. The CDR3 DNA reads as TGTGCCAGCAGTGGACTAGCGGGTTTCTACGAGCAGTACTTC. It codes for CASSGLAGFYEQYF. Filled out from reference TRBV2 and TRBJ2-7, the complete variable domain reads EPEVTQTPSHQVTQMGQEVILRCVPISNHLYFYWYRQILGQKVEFLVSFYNNEISEKSEIFDDQFSVERPDGSNFTLKIRSTKLEDSAMYFCASSGLAGFYEQYFGPGTRLTVT.

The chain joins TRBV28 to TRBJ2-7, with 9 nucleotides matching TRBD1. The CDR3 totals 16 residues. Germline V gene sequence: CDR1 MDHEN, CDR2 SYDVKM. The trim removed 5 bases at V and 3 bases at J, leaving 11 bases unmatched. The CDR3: CASSAPPGTGNYEQYF. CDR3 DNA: TGTGCCAGCAGTGCCCCTCCCGGGACAGGGAACTACGAGCAGTACTTC. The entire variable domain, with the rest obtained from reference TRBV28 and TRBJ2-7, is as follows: DVKVTQSSRYLVKRTGEKVFLECVQDMDHENMFWYRQDPGLGLRLIYFSYDVKMKEKGDIPEGYSVSREKKERFSLILESASTNQTSMYLCASSAPPGTGNYEQYFGPGTRLTVT.

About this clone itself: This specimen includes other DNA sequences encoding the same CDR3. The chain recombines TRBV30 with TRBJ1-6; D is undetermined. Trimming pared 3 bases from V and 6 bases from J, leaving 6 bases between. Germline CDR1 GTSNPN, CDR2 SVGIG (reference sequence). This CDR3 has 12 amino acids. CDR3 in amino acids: CAWSSTNSPLHF. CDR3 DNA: TGTGCCTGGAGCTCTACTAATTCACCCCTCCACTTT.

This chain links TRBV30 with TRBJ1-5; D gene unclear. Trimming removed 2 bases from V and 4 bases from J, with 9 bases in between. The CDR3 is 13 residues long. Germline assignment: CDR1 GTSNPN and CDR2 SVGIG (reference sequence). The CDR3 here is CAWSLGRNQPQHF. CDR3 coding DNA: TGTGCCTGGAGTCTGGGGAGAAATCAGCCCCAGCATTTT.

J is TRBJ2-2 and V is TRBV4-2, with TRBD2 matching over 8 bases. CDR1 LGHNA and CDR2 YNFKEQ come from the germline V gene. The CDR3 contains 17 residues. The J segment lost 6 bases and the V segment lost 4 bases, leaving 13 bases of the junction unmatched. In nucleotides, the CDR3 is TGTGCCAGCAGCCCCTTGGGTCTAGCGGGTCCTCCCGGGGAGCTGTTTTTT. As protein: CASSPLGLAGPPGELFF.

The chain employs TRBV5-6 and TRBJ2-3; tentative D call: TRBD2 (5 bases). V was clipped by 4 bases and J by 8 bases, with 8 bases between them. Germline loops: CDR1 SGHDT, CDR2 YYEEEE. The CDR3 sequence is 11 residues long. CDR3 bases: TGTGCCAGCAGCGGCGCGGGTACGCAGTATTTT. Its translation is CASSGAGTQYF.

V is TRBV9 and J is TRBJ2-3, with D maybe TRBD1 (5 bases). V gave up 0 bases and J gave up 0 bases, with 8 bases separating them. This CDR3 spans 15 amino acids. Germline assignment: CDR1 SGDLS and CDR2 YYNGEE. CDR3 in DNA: TGTGCCAGCAGCGTAGGCAGGGCCAGCACAGATACGCAGTATTTT. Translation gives CASSVGRASTDTQYF.

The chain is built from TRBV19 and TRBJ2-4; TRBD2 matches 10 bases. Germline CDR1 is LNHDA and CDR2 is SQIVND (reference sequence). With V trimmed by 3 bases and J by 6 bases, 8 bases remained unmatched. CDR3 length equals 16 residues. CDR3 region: CASSIPGVAGGNIQYF. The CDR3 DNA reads TGTGCCAGTAGTATCCCAGGGGTAGCGGGAGGAAACATTCAGTACTTC.

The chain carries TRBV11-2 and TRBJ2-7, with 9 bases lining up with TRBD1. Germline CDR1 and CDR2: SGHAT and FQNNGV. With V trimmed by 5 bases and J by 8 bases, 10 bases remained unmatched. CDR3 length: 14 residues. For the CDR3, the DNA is TGTGCCAGCAGCCGCCCCGGGACAGGGTTCAAGCAGTACTTC. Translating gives CASSRPGTGFKQYF.

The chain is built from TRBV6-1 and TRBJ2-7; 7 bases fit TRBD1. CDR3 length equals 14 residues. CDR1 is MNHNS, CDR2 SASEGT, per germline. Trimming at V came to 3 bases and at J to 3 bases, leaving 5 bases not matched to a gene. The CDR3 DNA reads TGTGCCAGCAGTGAGGGACAGAAGGTCTACGAGCAGTACTTC. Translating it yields CASSEGQKVYEQYF.

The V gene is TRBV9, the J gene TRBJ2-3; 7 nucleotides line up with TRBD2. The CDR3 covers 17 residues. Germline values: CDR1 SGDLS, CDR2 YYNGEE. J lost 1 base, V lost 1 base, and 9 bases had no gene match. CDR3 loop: CASSVLLGGGGTDTQYF. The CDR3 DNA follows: TGTGCCAGCAGCGTACTCCTTGGGGGAGGGGGCACAGATACGCAGTATTTT.

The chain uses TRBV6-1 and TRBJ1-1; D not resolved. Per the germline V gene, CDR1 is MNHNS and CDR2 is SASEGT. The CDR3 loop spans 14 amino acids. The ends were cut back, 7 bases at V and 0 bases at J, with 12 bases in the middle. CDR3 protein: CASNLGLLNTEAFF. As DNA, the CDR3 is TGTGCCAGCAACCTGGGCCTCCTGAACACTGAAGCTTTCTTT.

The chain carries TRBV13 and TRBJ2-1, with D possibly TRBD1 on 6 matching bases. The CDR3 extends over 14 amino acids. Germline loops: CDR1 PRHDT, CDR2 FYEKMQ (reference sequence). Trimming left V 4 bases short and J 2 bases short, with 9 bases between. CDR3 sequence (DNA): TGTGCCAGCAGCTCCCGGGACACCTACAATGAGCAGTTCTTC. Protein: CASSSRDTYNEQFF. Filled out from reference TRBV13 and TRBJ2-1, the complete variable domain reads AAGVIQSPRHLIKEKRETATLKCYPIPRHDTVYWYQQGPGQDPQFLISFYEKMQSDKGSIPDRFSAQQFSDYHSELNMSSLELGDSALYFCASSSRDTYNEQFFGPGTRLTVL.

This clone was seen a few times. The CDR3 DNA is TGTGCCAGCAGCGCGGACAGTAACTATGGCTACACCTTC. Amino acids: CASSADSNYGYTF. This rearrangement joins TRBV7-8 to TRBJ1-2, with a weak D call TRBD1 (6 bases). Germline V gene sequence: CDR1 SGHVS, CDR2 FQNEAQ. The germline V and J ends were trimmed by 5 bases and 1 base, with 8 bases remaining between them. The CDR3 consists of 13 residues.

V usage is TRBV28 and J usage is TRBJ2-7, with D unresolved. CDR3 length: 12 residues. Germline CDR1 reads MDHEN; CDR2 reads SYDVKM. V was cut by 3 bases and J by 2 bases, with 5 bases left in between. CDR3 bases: TGTGCCAGCAGTTTCCGAGCCTACGAGCAGTACTTC. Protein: CASSFRAYEQYF.

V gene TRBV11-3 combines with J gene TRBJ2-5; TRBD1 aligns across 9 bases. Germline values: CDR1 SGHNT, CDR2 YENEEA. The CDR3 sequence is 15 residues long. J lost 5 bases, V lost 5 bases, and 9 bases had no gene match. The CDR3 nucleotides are TGTGCCAGCAGCCCAGGGACAGGGTATATGGAGACCCAGTACTTC. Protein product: CASSPGTGYMETQYF.

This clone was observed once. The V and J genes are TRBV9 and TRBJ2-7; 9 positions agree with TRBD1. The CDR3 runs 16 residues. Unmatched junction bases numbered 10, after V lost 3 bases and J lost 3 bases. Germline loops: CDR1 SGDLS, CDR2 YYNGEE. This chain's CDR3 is CASSASRQGDFYEQYF. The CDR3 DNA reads TGTGCCAGCAGCGCATCCCGACAGGGGGACTTCTACGAGCAGTACTTC.

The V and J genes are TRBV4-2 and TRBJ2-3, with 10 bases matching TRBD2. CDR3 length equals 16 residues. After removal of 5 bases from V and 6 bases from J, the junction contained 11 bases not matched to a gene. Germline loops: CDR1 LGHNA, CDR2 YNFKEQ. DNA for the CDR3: TGTGCCAGCAGCTACAGCGGGGGGGAGAAGAGGGATACGCAGTATTTT. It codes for CASSYSGGEKRDTQYF.